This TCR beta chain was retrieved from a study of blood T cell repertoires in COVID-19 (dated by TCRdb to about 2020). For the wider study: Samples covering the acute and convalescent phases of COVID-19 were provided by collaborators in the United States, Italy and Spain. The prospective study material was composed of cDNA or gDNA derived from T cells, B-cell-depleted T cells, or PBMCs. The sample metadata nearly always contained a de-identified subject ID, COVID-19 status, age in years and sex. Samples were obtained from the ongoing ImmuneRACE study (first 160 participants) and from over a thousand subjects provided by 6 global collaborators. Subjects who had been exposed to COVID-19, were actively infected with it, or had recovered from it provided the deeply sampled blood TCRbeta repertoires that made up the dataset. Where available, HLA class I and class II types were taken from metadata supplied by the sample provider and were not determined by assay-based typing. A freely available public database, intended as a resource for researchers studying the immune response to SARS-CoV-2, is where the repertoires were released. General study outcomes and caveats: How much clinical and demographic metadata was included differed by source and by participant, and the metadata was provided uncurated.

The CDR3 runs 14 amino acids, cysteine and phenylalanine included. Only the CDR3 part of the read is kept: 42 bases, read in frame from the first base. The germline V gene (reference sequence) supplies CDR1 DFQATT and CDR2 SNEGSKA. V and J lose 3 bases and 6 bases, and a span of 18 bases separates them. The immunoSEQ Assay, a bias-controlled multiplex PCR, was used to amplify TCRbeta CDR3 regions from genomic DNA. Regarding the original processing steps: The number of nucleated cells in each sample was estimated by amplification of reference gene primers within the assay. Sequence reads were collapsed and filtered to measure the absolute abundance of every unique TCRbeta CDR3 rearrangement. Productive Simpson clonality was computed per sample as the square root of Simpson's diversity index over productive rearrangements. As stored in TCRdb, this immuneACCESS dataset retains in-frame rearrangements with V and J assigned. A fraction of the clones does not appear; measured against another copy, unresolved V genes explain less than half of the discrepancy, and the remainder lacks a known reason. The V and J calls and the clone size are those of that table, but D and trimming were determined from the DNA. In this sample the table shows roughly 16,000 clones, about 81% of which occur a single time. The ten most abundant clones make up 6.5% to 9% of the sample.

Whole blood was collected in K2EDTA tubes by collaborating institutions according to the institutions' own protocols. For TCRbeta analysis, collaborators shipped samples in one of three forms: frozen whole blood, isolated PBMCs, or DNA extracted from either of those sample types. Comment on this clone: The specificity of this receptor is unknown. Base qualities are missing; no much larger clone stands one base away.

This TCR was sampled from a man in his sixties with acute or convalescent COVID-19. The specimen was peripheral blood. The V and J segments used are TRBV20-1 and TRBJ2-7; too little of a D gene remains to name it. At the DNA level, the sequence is TGCAGTGCTAGTCATATTCTGAGAGGCGGCGAGCAGTACTTC. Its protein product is CSASHILRGGEQYF.